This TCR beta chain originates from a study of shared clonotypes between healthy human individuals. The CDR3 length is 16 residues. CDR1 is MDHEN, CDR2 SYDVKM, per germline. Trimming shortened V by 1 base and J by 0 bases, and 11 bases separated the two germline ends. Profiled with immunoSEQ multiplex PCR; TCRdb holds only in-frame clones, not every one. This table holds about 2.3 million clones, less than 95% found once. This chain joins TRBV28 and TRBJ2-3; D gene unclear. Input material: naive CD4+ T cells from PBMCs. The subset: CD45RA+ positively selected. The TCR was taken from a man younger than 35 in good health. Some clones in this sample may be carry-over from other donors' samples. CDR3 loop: CASSLSTPGSTDTQYF. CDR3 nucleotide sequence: TGTGCCAGCAGTTTATCCACCCCCGGCAGCACAGATACGCAGTATTTT.